The rows below give T cell receptor beta chains drawn from one sample of a study of blood T cells in healthy people across ages. One entry per CDR3 protein, called by TCRdb with MiXCR from the 5' RACE reads. Of roughly 1.4 million distinct CDR3 sequences in the sample, roughly 59% are singletons; the top ten hold about 6.3%. Sequenced: blood. The receptors shown here come from a man younger than 35 in good health. Both conserved end residues are part of each CDR3. Each record gives: V gene, CDR3 length, J gene, D gene, clone size, CDR3 DNA, CDR3 protein. A D gene is named only where the DNA matches it firmly. The listing skips clone size in some rows; elsewhere it reads once, few, many or a size class.

V gene: TRBV9; CDR3 length: 16; J gene: TRBJ1-2; D gene: -; clone size: -; CDR3 DNA: TGTGCCAGCAGCGGGGAGGAGTCCCTGGTGGACTATGGCTACACCTTC; CDR3 protein: CASSGEESLVDYGYTF
V gene: TRBV27; CDR3 length: 13; J gene: TRBJ1-6; D gene: -; clone size: -; CDR3 DNA: TGTGCCAGCAGTAGATCGAGCAATTCACCCCTCCACTTT; CDR3 protein: CASSRSSNSPLHF
V gene: TRBV6-5; CDR3 length: 12; J gene: TRBJ2-5; D gene: -; clone size: -; CDR3 DNA: TGTGCCAGCAGTTACGGGTGGGAGACCCAGTACTTC; CDR3 protein: CASSYGWETQYF
V gene: TRBV4-3; CDR3 length: 17; J gene: TRBJ2-7; D gene: TRBD1; clone size: -; CDR3 DNA: TGCGCCAGCAGCCGGGAAAAAGATACAGGGGGACCCTACGAGCAGTACTTC; CDR3 protein: CASSREKDTGGPYEQYF
V gene: TRBV29-1; CDR3 length: 15; J gene: TRBJ2-3; D gene: TRBD2; clone size: few; CDR3 DNA: TGCAGCGCCGCCGGGACTAGCGAAACCTCAGATACGCAGTATTTT; CDR3 protein: CSAAGTSETSDTQYF
V gene: TRBV11-2; CDR3 length: 16; J gene: TRBJ2-3; D gene: -; clone size: once; CDR3 DNA: TGTGCCAGCAGCTTGTCTGGGGCAGAAAACACAGATACGCAGTATTTT; CDR3 protein: CASSLSGAENTDTQYF
V gene: TRBV28; CDR3 length: 17; J gene: TRBJ2-1; D gene: -; clone size: -; CDR3 DNA: TGTGCCAGCAGTTCCGTCGCGGTGGCGGGGATAAACAATGAGCAGTTCTTC; CDR3 protein: CASSSVAVAGINNEQFF
V gene: TRBV10-3; CDR3 length: 13; J gene: TRBJ2-4; D gene: TRBD1; clone size: -; CDR3 DNA: TGTGCCATCAGACCTGACAGGGGTGGGGAGCAGTACTTC; CDR3 protein: CAIRPDRGGEQYF
V gene: TRBV4-1; CDR3 length: 13; J gene: TRBJ2-1; D gene: -; clone size: few; CDR3 DNA: TGCGCCAGCAGCCACCCAAGGGGCGATGAGCAGTTCTTC; CDR3 protein: CASSHPRGDEQFF
V gene: TRBV6-1; CDR3 length: 13; J gene: TRBJ2-4; D gene: -; clone size: -; CDR3 DNA: TGTGCCAGCATACCGACAGTGGCCTACGGGCAGTACTTC; CDR3 protein: CASIPTVAYGQYF
V gene: TRBV5-6; CDR3 length: 16; J gene: TRBJ1-1; D gene: -; clone size: -; CDR3 DNA: TGTGCCAGCAGCGCGAATTACAGGGAACGGGACACTGAAGCTTTCTTT; CDR3 protein: CASSANYRERDTEAFF
V gene: TRBV20-1; CDR3 length: 16; J gene: TRBJ2-7; D gene: -; clone size: once; CDR3 DNA: TGCAGTGCTAGGACCCCTCCCGGACTCTCCTACAATGAGCAGTACTTC; CDR3 protein: CSARTPPGLSYNEQYF
V gene: TRBV12-3/TRBV12-4; CDR3 length: 15; J gene: TRBJ1-2; D gene: -; clone size: -; CDR3 DNA: TGTGCCAGCAGTTTAACAGATCCACTTTACGATGGCTACACCTTC; CDR3 protein: CASSLTDPLYDGYTF
V gene: TRBV30; CDR3 length: 16; J gene: TRBJ2-1; D gene: TRBD2; clone size: -; CDR3 DNA: TGTGCCTGGAGTCTTATATCGGGAGGGGTGCGGAATGAGCAGTTCTTC; CDR3 protein: CAWSLISGGVRNEQFF
V gene: TRBV6-6; CDR3 length: 14; J gene: TRBJ2-1; D gene: TRBD2; clone size: -; CDR3 DNA: TGTGCCAGCAATCCGACTAGCGGGAGGGCTGAGCAGTTCTTC; CDR3 protein: CASNPTSGRAEQFF
V gene: TRBV4-1; CDR3 length: 16; J gene: TRBJ1-2; D gene: TRBD1; clone size: few; CDR3 DNA: TGCGCCAGCAGCCAAGACGGGACAGGGAGATCGGGTGGCTACACCTTC; CDR3 protein: CASSQDGTGRSGGYTF
V gene: TRBV14; CDR3 length: 14; J gene: TRBJ2-2; D gene: -; clone size: -; CDR3 DNA: TGTGCCAGCAGCCAATATGGGCACACCGGGGAGCTGTTTTTT; CDR3 protein: CASSQYGHTGELFF
V gene: TRBV25-1; CDR3 length: 12; J gene: TRBJ2-5; D gene: -; clone size: -; CDR3 DNA: TGTGCCAGCAGTGAATACGGGGAGACCCAGTACTTC; CDR3 protein: CASSEYGETQYF